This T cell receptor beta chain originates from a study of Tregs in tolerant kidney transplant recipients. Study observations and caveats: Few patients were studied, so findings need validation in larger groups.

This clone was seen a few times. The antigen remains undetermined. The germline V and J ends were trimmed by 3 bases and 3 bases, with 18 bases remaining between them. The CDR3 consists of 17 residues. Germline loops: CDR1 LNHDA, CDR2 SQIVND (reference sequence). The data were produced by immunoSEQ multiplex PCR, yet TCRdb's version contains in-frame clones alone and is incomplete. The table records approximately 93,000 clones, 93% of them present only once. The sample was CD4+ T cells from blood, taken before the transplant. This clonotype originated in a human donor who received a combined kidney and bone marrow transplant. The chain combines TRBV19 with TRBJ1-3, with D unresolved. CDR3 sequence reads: CASSIHRVQISGNTIYF. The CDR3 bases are TGTGCCAGTAGTATTCACCGGGTCCAGATCAGTGGAAACACCATATATTTT.